This section outlines one T cell receptor beta chain sequence together with its context. Amplification of TCR beta CDR3 regions used RNA as the template. During a first-round RT-PCR of the TCR CDR3, the HTBI primer set was used. TCRdb used MiXCR to reprocess the multiplex PCR reads, holding one entry per CDR3 protein. In the table there are about 500,000 distinct CDR3 sequences, around an eighth of which are singletons. This sample is part of a study of T cells in Graves' hyperthyroidism and ophthalmopathy. Germline V lookup: CDR1 SQVTM, CDR2 ANQGSEA. Trimming shortened V by 5 bases and J by 1 base, and 14 bases separated the two germline ends. The CDR3 loop spans 14 amino acids.

The rearrangement joins TRBV29-1 to TRBJ1-1; D unclear. The sample consisted of blood. This clonotype was obtained from a woman aged 18-29 years with Graves' hyperthyroidism. The chain's CDR3 is CSVLPGRENTEAFF. The CDR3 DNA reads TGCAGCGTTTTACCCGGACGGGAGAACACTGAAGCTTTCTTT. The full variable domain, completed using reference TRBV29-1 and TRBJ1-1, is SAVISQKPSRDICQRGTSLTIQCQVDSQVTMMFWYRQQPGQSLTLIATANQGSEATYESGFVIDKFPISRPNLTFSTLTVSNMSPEDSSIYLCSVLPGRENTEAFFGQGTRLTVV.